The 21 T cell receptor beta chains listed next were all sequenced from one sample in a study of CD8 T cells in ankylosing spondylitis. Study findings and constraints: Characteristic, it appeared, of ankylosing spondylitis blood was a TCR beta motif of fewer than 10 highly homologous variants.

TCRdb re-called the 5' RACE reads through MiXCR, storing one row per CDR3 protein. The sample has around 130,000 distinct CDR3 sequences, approximately 17% seen once; the top ten hold roughly a third. These receptors lack a known antigen. Material for sequencing was blood, either unsorted or a sorted T cell fraction (not recorded which). The source is a male donor with ankylosing spondylitis.

The chain employs TRBV9 and TRBJ2-7, with 8 bases that match TRBD2. This CDR3 has 16 amino acids. From germline, CDR1 is SGDLS and CDR2 YYNGEE. The V segment lost 4 bases and the J segment 2 bases; nucleotides outside the gene matches: 11. CDR3 amino acids: CASSPGVSGGPYEQYF. DNA for the CDR3: TGTGCCAGCAGCCCAGGAGTGAGCGGGGGTCCCTACGAGCAGTACTTC.

The sample holds a few counts of this clonotype. The J gene is TRBJ2-5, the V gene TRBV27, with D possibly being TRBD2 (6 bases). Trimming cost V 3 bases and J 5 bases, with 13 bases left between them. The CDR3 has 14 amino acids. CDR1 is MNHEY and CDR2 is SMNVEV in the germline V gene (reference sequence). CDR3 DNA sequence: TGTGCCAGCAGTTTTGGAGGGGAGGTCGAGACCCAGTACTTC. Residues: CASSFGGEVETQYF.

This clonotype showed up just a few times. The chain carries TRBV10-3 and TRBJ2-3, with D possibly TRBD2 on 5 matching bases. From germline, CDR1 is ENHRY and CDR2 SYGVKD. Trimming pared 4 bases from V and 2 bases from J, leaving 10 bases between. The CDR3 sequence is 14 residues long. The CDR3, as DNA: TGTGCCATCAGTGCTAGCTTGTACACAGATACGCAGTATTTT. Amino acids: CAISASLYTDTQYF.

This clonotype was counted a few times. CDR3 region: CSVEKVGTNEKLFF. The DNA of the CDR3 is TGCAGCGTTGAAAAAGTGGGGACTAATGAAAAACTGTTTTTT. This sequence joins TRBV29-1 and TRBJ1-4; no clear D. V was pared by 2 bases and J by 2 bases, with 9 bases between. CDR1 SQVTM and CDR2 ANQGSEA come from the germline V gene. This CDR3 is 14 amino acids long.

This clonotype was seen a few times. The chain employs TRBV7-3 and TRBJ2-1; TRBD2 aligns across 12 bases. This CDR3 is 15 amino acids long. CDR1 SGHTA and CDR2 FQGTGA come from the germline V gene. The V and J ends lost 0 bases and 10 bases, in that order; junction bases with no gene match: 4. The CDR3 region has the DNA TGTGCCAGCAGCTTAACGCTAGCGGGAGGGGAAGAGCAGTTCTTC. Residues: CASSLTLAGGEEQFF.

The chain joins TRBV7-2 to TRBJ2-7; no definite D call. Germline CDR1 is SGHTA and CDR2 is FQGNSA. V lost 1 base, J lost 3 bases, and 10 bases lay in between. The CDR3 has 14 amino acids. The CDR3 region has the DNA TGTGCCAGCAGCTTAGACCCCCCTTACTACGAGCAGTACTTC. Translation gives CASSLDPPYYEQYF.

The J gene is TRBJ1-5, the V gene TRBV15; D ambiguous. In germline, CDR1 is LNHNV, CDR2 YYDKDF (reference sequence). V lost 5 bases and J lost 0, with 17 bases in between. This CDR3 comprises 17 residues. Here the CDR3 reads CATSGRRWQDSNQPQHF. CDR3 bases: TGTGCCACCAGCGGGCGCCGGTGGCAGGATAGCAATCAGCCCCAGCATTTT.

The chain joins TRBV29-1 to TRBJ2-2; 8 bases are shared with TRBD2. The CDR3 runs to 13 residues. V gave up 5 bases and J gave up 7 bases; unmatched junction bases: 6. Germline loops: CDR1 SQVTM, CDR2 ANQGSEA. The CDR3 bases are TGCAGCGTTCTGAGCGGGAGTGACGGGGAGCTGTTTTTT. It codes for CSVLSGSDGELFF.

CDR3 sequence reads: CASSLARADSGNTIYF. The CDR3 DNA sequence: TGTGCCAGCAGCTTAGCTCGGGCGGACTCTGGAAACACCATATATTTT. The V call is TRBV11-2, the J call TRBJ1-3; D not resolved. The CDR3 totals 16 residues. Looked up from germline, CDR1 is SGHAT and CDR2 is FQNNGV. Trimming took 1 base from V and 0 from J, leaving 10 bases between them.

Only a few counts were recorded for this clonotype. The genes are TRBV20-1 and TRBJ2-4; D call uncertain. This CDR3 is 15 amino acids long. CDR1 is DFQATT, CDR2 SNEGSKA, per germline (reference sequence). Trimming took off 2 bases at V and 0 bases at J, with 11 bases between the two ends. Here the CDR3 DNA reads TGCAGTGCTAGACCTGAGGCCTTAGCCAAAAACATTCAGTACTTC. Translated, it gives CSARPEALAKNIQYF.

This sequence joins TRBV12-5 and TRBJ1-1; D unresolved. The V end was cut by 5 bases, the J end by 8 bases, with 9 bases between. Germline CDR1 reads LGHNT; CDR2 reads FRNRAP. The CDR3 spans 11 residues. The CDR3 DNA reads as TGTGCTAGTGGTGACGGTTCCGAAGCTTTCTTT. Amino acid sequence: CASGDGSEAFF.

The gene calls are TRBV20-1 and TRBJ2-6, with 9 bases that match TRBD2. V trimming: 1 base; J trimming: 0 bases; junction bases outside the gene matches: 4. The length of the CDR3 is 17 residues. Germline CDR1 DFQATT, CDR2 SNEGSKA (reference sequence). The chain's CDR3 is CSARGLADGSGANVLTF. In nucleotides, the CDR3 is TGCAGTGCTAGAGGACTAGCGGATGGCTCTGGGGCCAACGTCCTGACTTTC.

The CDR3 DNA follows: TGTGCCAGCAGTTTAGGTATAGCGGGGGTATACAATGAGCAGTTCTTC. Translation gives CASSLGIAGVYNEQFF. The V gene is TRBV27, the J gene TRBJ2-1; 9 nucleotides line up with TRBD2. The CDR3 totals 16 residues. Germline values: CDR1 MNHEY, CDR2 SMNVEV (reference sequence). V gave up 2 bases and J gave up 4 bases; unmatched junction bases: 6.

This clonotype was found a few times. This sequence joins TRBV12-3 or TRBV12-4 and TRBJ1-5; D possibly corresponds to TRBD1 (5 bases). V dropped 5 bases and J dropped 0 bases, with 11 bases sitting between them. The CDR3 contains 15 residues. The CDR3 region has the DNA TGTGCCAGCAGTGACAGCCTATATAGCAATCAGCCCCAGCATTTT. This gives the protein CASSDSLYSNQPQHF.

CDR3 nucleotide sequence: TGCAGCGTTGTGACTGAGAACACCGGGGAGCTGTTTTTT. This sequence encodes CSVVTENTGELFF. The rearrangement uses TRBV29-1 and TRBJ2-2, with unresolved D. This CDR3 is 13 amino acids long. Trimming took 4 bases from V and 1 from J, leaving 7 bases between them. Germline lookup yields CDR1 SQVTM and CDR2 ANQGSEA.

The J gene is TRBJ1-1, the V gene TRBV11-2; D gene uncertain. Germline CDR1 SGHAT, CDR2 FQNNGV. This CDR3 comprises 13 residues. V was shortened by 7 bases and J by 3 bases, with 12 bases between the two germline ends. DNA of the CDR3: TGTGCCAGCACCGAGATGGCGGACACTGAAGCTTTCTTT. Protein product: CASTEMADTEAFF.

This clonotype was observed a few times. The chain links TRBV5-1 to TRBJ2-7, with 8 bases that match TRBD2. Per the germline V gene, CDR1 is SGHRS and CDR2 is YFSETQ. This CDR3 is 17 amino acids long. The junction had 9 bases not matched to a gene; V was cut back by 0 bases and J by 1 base. In DNA form, the CDR3 reads TGCGCCAGCAGCTTGGAGGTTAGCGGGAAATTATCCTACGAGCAGTACTTC. Residues: CASSLEVSGKLSYEQYF.

In this sample, this clonotype turned up a few times. The chain joins TRBV27 to TRBJ2-2; 13 bases line up with TRBD2. CDR3 length equals 16 residues. Germline V gene data show CDR1 as MNHEY and CDR2 as SMNVEV (reference sequence). V lost 5 bases to trimming and J lost 7 bases; unmatched junction nucleotides: 7. The CDR3 bases are TGTGCCAGCAGTCCGGGACTAGCGGGATGGAACGGGGAGCTGTTTTTT. Translating gives CASSPGLAGWNGELFF.

The chain uses TRBV5-1 and TRBJ1-1; possible D gene TRBD1, 5 bases. The CDR3 is 13 amino acids. Germline V lookup: CDR1 SGHRS, CDR2 YFSETQ. The germline V and J ends were trimmed by 0 bases and 4 bases, with 7 bases remaining between them. The CDR3 reads CASSLGGATEAFF. In nucleotides, the CDR3 is TGCGCCAGCAGCTTGGGAGGGGCCACTGAAGCTTTCTTT.

This sequence joins TRBV4-1 and TRBJ1-1; 7 positions agree with TRBD1. The CDR3 is 16 amino acids. The V and J ends lost 2 bases and 0 bases, in that order; junction bases with no gene match: 6. CDR1 and CDR2 from the germline V gene are MGHRA and YSYEKL. In DNA form, the CDR3 reads TGCGCCAGCAGCCAATCCCCGACAGGGATGAACACTGAAGCTTTCTTT. This gives the protein CASSQSPTGMNTEAFF.

This chain joins TRBV29-1 and TRBJ1-2, with no clear D. The CDR3 runs 12 residues. The V end lost 5 bases, the J end lost 4 bases, and 11 bases lay between the germline ends. Germline CDR1 and CDR2: SQVTM and ANQGSEA. CDR3 DNA: TGCAGCGTTCCACAGACTCCCTATGGCTACACCTTC. Protein sequence: CSVPQTPYGYTF.